These 13 T cell receptor beta chains originate from one sample sequenced in a study of T-cell reconstitution after alpha-beta-depleted transplantation in children. Unique molecular identifiers were incorporated when the TCRbeta library was constructed. TCRdb redid the calling of the PCR reads with MiXCR, one entry per CDR3 protein. The sample has more than 550,000 distinct CDR3 sequences, 10% to 13% seen once. The sequencing here drew on PBMCs from the stem cell graft donor, taken from the stem cell graft. These TCRs come from a human donor who donated a stem cell graft to a child with acute myeloid leukemia.

This clonotype has a handful of counts. The chain carries TRBV5-1 and TRBJ2-1; the match to TRBD2 covers 8 bases. Germline V gene data show CDR1 as SGHRS and CDR2 as YFSETQ. The V segment lost 3 bases and the J segment 14 bases; nucleotides outside the gene matches: 13. CDR3 length equals 14 residues. CDR3 nucleotide sequence: TGCGCCAGCAGCTCCGACACGTTAGCGGGGCTTAAGTTCTTC. Protein product: CASSSDTLAGLKFF.

This clonotype was counted ten times or more. The rearrangement joins TRBV12-3 or TRBV12-4 to TRBJ2-1; TRBD2 agrees at 7 bases. The CDR3 is made up of 15 amino acids. J was trimmed by 7 bases and V by 4 bases; bases with no gene match: 10. CDR3 coding DNA: TGTGCCAGCAGTTCGCTCCTTGCGGGGGAGAATGAGCAGTTCTTC. This translates into CASSSLLAGENEQFF.

This clonotype was recorded at least ten times. The rearrangement joins TRBV25-1 to TRBJ2-1; no firm D call. The germline V gene has CDR1 MGHDK and CDR2 SYGVNS. The CDR3 runs to 13 residues. Deletions cut 4 bases from V and 8 bases from J, with 12 bases between. CDR3 in amino acids: CASSGSGVYEQFF. CDR3 DNA sequence: TGTGCCAGCAGTGGGTCTGGCGTCTATGAGCAGTTCTTC. Looking up the rest from reference TRBV25-1 and TRBJ2-1 gives the full variable domain: EADIYQTPRYLVIGTGKKITLECSQTMGHDKMYWYQQDPGMELHLIHYSYGVNSTEKGDLSSESTVSRIRTEHFPLTLESARPSHTSQYLCASSGSGVYEQFFGPGTRLTVL.

This clonotype was observed a few times. The CDR3, as DNA: TGTGCCAGTCATAACTCCGGGACTAGCGGGAGGAATGAGCAGTTCTTC. Its translation: CASHNSGTSGRNEQFF. The chain uses TRBV7-2 and TRBJ2-1; 15 positions match TRBD2. Germline CDR1 and CDR2: SGHTA and FQGNSA. The CDR3 covers 16 residues. Unmatched junction bases numbered 10, after V lost 9 bases and J lost 7 bases.

The chain couples TRBV18 to TRBJ1-5; D unresolved. Trimming pared 1 base from V and 10 bases from J, leaving 11 bases between. CDR1 and CDR2 (germline): KGHSH, LQKENI. This CDR3 contains 13 residues. CDR3 sequence (DNA): TGTGCCAGCTCACCACTAGTATCAGAACCCCAGCATTTT. Amino acids: CASSPLVSEPQHF. Supplemented by reference TRBV18 and TRBJ1-5, the full variable domain reads NAGVMQNPRHLVRRRGQEARLRCSPMKGHSHVYWYRQLPEEGLKFMVYLQKENIIDESGMPKERFSAEFPKEGPSILRIQQVVRGDSAAYFCASSPLVSEPQHFGDGTRLSIL.

This clonotype turned up a few times. The chain links TRBV28 to TRBJ1-1; no clear D. This CDR3 region has 14 residues. The germline V and J ends were trimmed by 1 base and 1 base, with 7 bases remaining between them. CDR1 and CDR2 from the germline V gene are MDHEN and SYDVKM. CDR3 sequence: CASSLLTGNTEAFF. For the CDR3, the DNA is TGTGCCAGCAGTTTATTGACGGGGAACACTGAAGCTTTCTTT.

This clonotype was observed a few times. The chain couples TRBV29-1 to TRBJ2-1; D is tentatively TRBD1 or TRBD2 (5 bases each). Germline lookup yields CDR1 SQVTM and CDR2 ANQGSEA. The V and J ends lost 7 bases and 4 bases respectively, with 14 bases between them. The CDR3 totals 13 residues. CDR3 amino acids: CSARGQFYNEQFF. The CDR3 nucleotides read TGCAGCGCCCGGGGCCAGTTTTACAATGAGCAGTTCTTC.

This sequence joins TRBV7-2 and TRBJ2-2; TRBD2 matches at 8 bases. This CDR3 spans 15 amino acids. In germline, CDR1 is SGHTA, CDR2 FQGNSA. Trimming removed 3 bases from V and 1 base from J; junction bases left unmatched: 1. CDR3: CASSFTSGNTGELFF. Written as DNA, the CDR3 is TGTGCCAGCAGCTTTACTAGCGGGAACACCGGGGAGCTGTTTTTT.

This clonotype was counted ten times or more. Sequence at one end of the junction differs from germline and may be a read error. The chain recombines TRBV7-7 with TRBJ1-1, with no clear D. Germline V lookup: CDR1 SSHAT, CDR2 FNYEAQ (reference sequence). The CDR3 extends over 13 amino acids. The CDR3 here is CASSPSLNTEAFF. The CDR3 bases are TGTGCTAGCAGCCCCAGTCTGAACACTGAAGCTTTCTTT.

The chain uses TRBV10-2 and TRBJ1-6; TRBD1 might be the D (5 bases). With 8 bases removed from V and 8 bases from J, the gap between germline ends came to 13 bases. This CDR3 spans 13 amino acids. Germline V gene data show CDR1 as WSHSY and CDR2 as SAAADI. The CDR3 reads CASVWGLDSPLHF. The CDR3 region has the DNA TGCGCCAGCGTTTGGGGCCTAGATTCACCCCTCCACTTT.

The genes are TRBV20-1 and TRBJ1-2, with TRBD1 as a possible D gene (5 bases). Germline values: CDR1 DFQATT, CDR2 SNEGSKA (reference sequence). Trimming pared 6 bases from V and 2 bases from J, leaving 22 bases between. CDR3 size: 16 residues. In DNA, the CDR3 is TGCAGTGCCCTAGGGTTTGTAGGGGAGGCCAACTATGGCTACACCTTC. It codes for CSALGFVGEANYGYTF.

This clonotype was observed a handful of times. The V call is TRBV12-3 or TRBV12-4, the J call TRBJ2-7; 10 bases agree with TRBD1. Trimming removed 6 bases from V and 3 bases from J; junction bases left unmatched: 8. This CDR3 comprises 15 residues. The chain's CDR3 is CASSSGTGDLYEQYF. The CDR3 coding sequence is TGTGCCAGCAGCTCCGGGACAGGGGACCTCTACGAGCAGTACTTC.

This clonotype was picked up a small number of times. In DNA form, the CDR3 reads TGTGCCAGTAGTATGGGACAAGCATACAATGAGCAGTTCTTC. Residues: CASSMGQAYNEQFF. The chain uses TRBV19 and TRBJ2-1, with TRBD1 as a possible D gene (6 bases). V was clipped by 3 bases and J by 4 bases, with 10 bases between them. The CDR3 sequence is 14 residues long. Germline V gene data show CDR1 as LNHDA and CDR2 as SQIVND (reference sequence).